What follows is one T cell receptor (beta chain) and its context. Its antigen is unknown. TCRdb processed the 5' RACE reads anew with MiXCR; each CDR3 protein has one entry. The repertoire consists of 250,000 to 350,000 distinct CDR3 sequences, with approximately 19% occurring once and the leading ten covering around 21%. The entry originates in a study of T-cell memory formation after mild COVID-19. General study findings and limits: There were some responding clones in pre-infection memory, which suggested that cross-reactive memory had joined.

V lost 1 base to trimming and J lost 11 bases, with 18 bases between them. Germline V CDR1 and CDR2: SGHTA, FQGNSA. This CDR3 contains 14 residues. Sequenced material: PBMCs or a T cell subset sorted from them (not recorded which). The source of this sequence is a man aged 18 to 35 who had mild COVID-19 (a few samples of this study predate the infection). Cell type and time point are not known. J is TRBJ2-7 and V is TRBV7-2, with D possibly being TRBD2 (6 bases). Written as DNA, the CDR3 is TGTGCCAGCAGCTTAGTTTTGGTTCGGGGGATGGAGTACTTC. It is translated as CASSLVLVRGMEYF.